Below are 17 T cell receptor beta chains sequenced from a single sample in a study of response to subunit inactivated influenza vaccine (dated by TCRdb to the late 2010s). Libraries were constructed by RT-PCR. The instrument given in TCRdb is Illumina HiSeq 2500. Through fastp at Q25 and MiXCR, TCRdb rebuilt clones from the public reads, retaining in-frame beta chains. Identical CDR3 proteins give one entry, which carries the most common genes and DNA. The sample table shows roughly 570,000 distinct CDR3 sequences, and approximately 13% are seen once. Of the sample, around 12% is held by the ten largest clones. Explained via the paper, the time point label denotes: approximately 45 days after influenza vaccine administration. The starting material was PBMCs from blood, obtained 45 days after vaccination. The receptors were gathered from a man aged 45-65 years who received an inactivated influenza vaccine. Donor details come from another sample of the same person, matched by shared clones.

The V gene is TRBV5-1, the J gene TRBJ1-1; D uncertain. Germline V gene sequence: CDR1 SGHRS, CDR2 YFSETQ. The CDR3 loop spans 13 amino acids. V was shortened by 0 bases and J by 8 bases, with 11 bases between the two germline ends. CDR3 sequence reads: CASSLADRVEAFF. DNA of the CDR3: TGCGCCAGCAGCTTGGCCGATAGGGTGGAAGCTTTCTTT.

The table lists this clonotype with a few counts. This chain joins TRBV4-3 and TRBJ2-7; D tentatively fits TRBD1 or TRBD2 (6 bases each). CDR1 and CDR2 from the germline V gene are LGHNA and YSLEER. CDR3 length: 14 residues. Trimming left V 4 bases short and J 3 bases short, with 13 bases between. The CDR3 DNA reads as TGCGCCAGCAGCCCGGGGGCAGCGGGCTACGAGCAGTACTTC. Protein: CASSPGAAGYEQYF.

The chain's CDR3 is CASIVDRASSYEQYF. CDR3 DNA sequence: TGTGCCAGCATCGTCGACAGGGCGAGCTCCTACGAGCAGTACTTC. This chain connects TRBV2 to TRBJ2-7, with 7 nucleotides matching TRBD1. CDR1 and CDR2 from the germline V gene are SNHLY and FYNNEI. The V and J ends lost 7 bases and 0 bases, in that order; junction bases with no gene match: 9. The CDR3 has 15 residues. Filled out from reference TRBV2 and TRBJ2-7, the complete variable domain reads EPEVTQTPSHQVTQMGQEVILRCVPISNHLYFYWYRQILGQKVEFLVSFYNNEISEKSEIFDDQFSVERPDGSNFTLKIRSTKLEDSAMYFCASIVDRASSYEQYFGPGTRLTVT.

The gene calls are TRBV14 and TRBJ2-4, with D maybe TRBD1 (6 bases). This CDR3 has 16 amino acids. Germline V gene lookup returns CDR1 SGHDN and CDR2 FVKESK. Deletions cut 10 bases from V and 2 bases from J, with 21 bases between. DNA of the CDR3: TGTGCCAAGGCCAAATGCACAGGGACGCCCAAAAACATTCAGTACTTC. Encoded protein: CAKAKCTGTPKNIQYF.

Only a few counts were recorded for this clonotype. The V and J genes are TRBV4-2 and TRBJ2-2; D remains unclear. Germline assignment: CDR1 LGHNA and CDR2 YNFKEQ. The CDR3 runs to 16 residues. Between the trimmed V and J ends, which lost 1 base and 0 bases, there was a span of 9 bases. As DNA, the CDR3 is TGTGCCAGCAGCCAAGCCCTGAATACGAACACCGGGGAGCTGTTTTTT. This translates into CASSQALNTNTGELFF.

This clonotype was observed many times. The chain links TRBV20-1 to TRBJ2-7; weak D call: TRBD2 (6 bases). The CDR3 length is 13 residues. Germline-derived CDR1 and CDR2 are DFQATT and SNEGSKA (reference sequence). V gave up 6 bases and J gave up 0 bases, with 12 bases separating them. The DNA for the CDR3 is TGCAGTGCCTATAGCGGACTCTCCTACGAGCAGTACTTC. Protein sequence: CSAYSGLSYEQYF.

In this sample, this clonotype turned up a few times. V gene TRBV15 combines with J gene TRBJ1-5; 7 bases match TRBD1. CDR1 is LNHNV, CDR2 YYDKDF, per germline (reference sequence). The CDR3 runs 15 residues. V lost 2 bases to trimming and J lost 2 bases; unmatched junction nucleotides: 3. CDR3 in amino acids: CATSRRQGGNQPQHF. The CDR3 coding sequence is TGTGCCACCAGCAGAAGACAGGGTGGCAATCAGCCCCAGCATTTT.

This clonotype was counted a few times. The chain is built from TRBV7-9 and TRBJ2-7; D remains unclear. V lost 0 bases, J lost 2 bases, and 14 bases lay in between. CDR3 length equals 16 residues. Germline CDR1 and CDR2: SEHNR and FQNEAQ (reference sequence). This CDR3 is CASSLAPTDLTYEQYF. The DNA of the CDR3 is TGTGCCAGCAGCTTAGCGCCCACAGACCTGACCTACGAGCAGTACTTC.

The rearrangement uses TRBV5-1 and TRBJ2-1; 10 bases fit TRBD1. The CDR3 length is 16 residues. CDR1 SGHRS and CDR2 YFSETQ come from the germline V gene. V shed 4 bases and J 4 bases; nucleotides not matched to a gene: 8. CDR3 amino acids: CASSPLTGGGYNEQFF. The CDR3 DNA reads TGCGCCAGCAGCCCGCTGACAGGGGGCGGGTACAATGAGCAGTTCTTC.

The J gene is TRBJ1-5, the V gene TRBV20-1; D is unclear. V lost 2 bases and J lost 4, with 9 bases in between. Germline loops: CDR1 DFQATT, CDR2 SNEGSKA (reference sequence). The CDR3 covers 13 residues. CDR3 nucleotide sequence: TGCAGTGCTAGAACTTCGAAAAATCAGCCCCAGCATTTT. This codes for CSARTSKNQPQHF.

J is TRBJ1-4 and V is TRBV5-1; D uncertain. CDR3 size: 15 residues. The V gene's germline CDR1 is SGHRS and CDR2 YFSETQ. Trimming removed 5 bases at V and 4 bases at J, with 15 bases between. This CDR3 is CASRPRPGNNEKLFF. In DNA, the CDR3 is TGCGCCAGCAGACCTAGGCCCGGGAATAATGAAAAACTGTTTTTT.

This clonotype was observed a few times. The chain is built from TRBV28 and TRBJ2-7, with D uncertain. The CDR3 totals 12 residues. The ends were cut back, 5 bases at V and 4 bases at J, with 9 bases in the middle. Germline CDR1 and CDR2: MDHEN and SYDVKM. Written as DNA, the CDR3 is TGTGCCAGCAGTGAACATGTGTACGAGCAGTACTTC. Translating it yields CASSEHVYEQYF.

This clonotype was observed many times. The rearrangement uses TRBV7-3 and TRBJ2-7, with TRBD2 matching 7 bases. The germline V gene encodes CDR1 SGHTA and CDR2 FQGTGA. This CDR3 is built from 14 residues. Trimming cost V 5 bases and J 5 bases; bases outside gene matches: 9. CDR3 nucleotide sequence: TGTGCCAGCAGCCTGACGGGAGGTGATGACGAGCAGTACTTC. Its translation is CASSLTGGDDEQYF.

CDR3: CASSVGRGPITFF. As DNA, the CDR3 is TGTGCCAGCAGCGTGGGCAGGGGGCCAATAACTTTCTTT. The rearrangement links TRBV11-2 to TRBJ1-1; 8 bases match TRBD1. CDR1 is SGHAT, CDR2 FQNNGV, per germline. CDR3 length: 13 residues. The ends lost 5 bases at V and 12 bases at J; junction bases unmatched: 11.

The V and J genes are TRBV7-2 and TRBJ2-1; weak D call: TRBD2 (7 bases). The V gene lost 1 base and the J gene lost 0 bases, with 10 bases spanning the gap. CDR1 is SGHTA, CDR2 FQGNSA, per germline. CDR3 length: 16 residues. CDR3 DNA: TGTGCCAGCAGCTTAGAGGGGGGGGGCTCCTACAATGAGCAGTTCTTC. This translates into CASSLEGGGSYNEQFF.

The J gene is TRBJ2-3, the V gene TRBV10-3, with 11 bases that match TRBD2. The V and J ends lost 5 bases and 3 bases, in that order; junction bases with no gene match: 4. The CDR3 length is 15 residues. The germline V gene has CDR1 ENHRY and CDR2 SYGVKD. CDR3 sequence (DNA): TGTGCCATCAGTTCTAGCGGGAGGACTACAGATACGCAGTATTTT. It specifies CAISSSGRTTDTQYF.

J is TRBJ2-3 and V is TRBV7-2, with D possibly TRBD2 on 5 matching bases. Germline CDR1 SGHTA, CDR2 FQGNSA. The CDR3 covers 14 residues. V was clipped by 3 bases and J by 6 bases, with 13 bases between them. Here the CDR3 reads CASSFYRGEDTQYF. As DNA, the CDR3 is TGTGCCAGCAGCTTTTACCGGGGTGAGGATACGCAGTATTTT.